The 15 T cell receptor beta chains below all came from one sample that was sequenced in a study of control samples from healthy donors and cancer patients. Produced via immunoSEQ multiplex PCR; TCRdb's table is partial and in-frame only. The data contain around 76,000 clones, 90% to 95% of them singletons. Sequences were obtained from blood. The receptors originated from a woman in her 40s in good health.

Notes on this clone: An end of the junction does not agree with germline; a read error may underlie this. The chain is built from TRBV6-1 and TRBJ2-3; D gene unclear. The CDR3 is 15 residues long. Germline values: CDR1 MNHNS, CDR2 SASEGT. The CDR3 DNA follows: TGTGCCAGCAGTCAAGCTTATTCTAGCACAGATACGCAGTATTTT. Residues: CASSQAYSSTDTQYF.

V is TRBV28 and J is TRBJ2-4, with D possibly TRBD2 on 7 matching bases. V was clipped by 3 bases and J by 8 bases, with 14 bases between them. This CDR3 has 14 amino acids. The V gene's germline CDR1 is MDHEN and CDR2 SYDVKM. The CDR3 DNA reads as TGTGCCAGCAGTTTGGGGGGGCTTGGGGACATTCAGTACTTC. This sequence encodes CASSLGGLGDIQYF.

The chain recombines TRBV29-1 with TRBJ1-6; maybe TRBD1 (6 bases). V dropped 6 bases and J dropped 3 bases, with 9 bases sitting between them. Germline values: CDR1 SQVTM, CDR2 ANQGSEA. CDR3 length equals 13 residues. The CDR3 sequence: CSVRQDYNSPLHF. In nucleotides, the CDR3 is TGCAGCGTCAGACAGGACTATAATTCACCCCTCCACTTT.

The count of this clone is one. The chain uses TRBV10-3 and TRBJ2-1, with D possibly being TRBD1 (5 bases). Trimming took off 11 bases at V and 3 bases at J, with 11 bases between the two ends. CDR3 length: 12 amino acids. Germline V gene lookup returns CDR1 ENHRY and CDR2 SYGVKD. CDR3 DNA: TGTGCCGCTTCGCAGGGCTACAATGAGCAGTTCTTC. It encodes CAASQGYNEQFF.

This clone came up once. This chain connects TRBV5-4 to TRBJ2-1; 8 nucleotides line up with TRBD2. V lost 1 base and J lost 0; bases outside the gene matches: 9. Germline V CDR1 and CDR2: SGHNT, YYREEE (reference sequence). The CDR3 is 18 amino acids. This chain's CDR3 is CASSLRLALSFSYNEQFF. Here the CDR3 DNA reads TGTGCCAGCAGCTTGCGACTAGCGCTAAGCTTCTCCTACAATGAGCAGTTCTTC.

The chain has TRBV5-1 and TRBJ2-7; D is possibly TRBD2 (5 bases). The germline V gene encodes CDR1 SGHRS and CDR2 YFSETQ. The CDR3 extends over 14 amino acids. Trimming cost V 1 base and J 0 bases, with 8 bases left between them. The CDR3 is CASSLSGNSYEQYF. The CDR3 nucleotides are TGCGCCAGCAGCTTGAGCGGTAACTCCTACGAGCAGTACTTC.

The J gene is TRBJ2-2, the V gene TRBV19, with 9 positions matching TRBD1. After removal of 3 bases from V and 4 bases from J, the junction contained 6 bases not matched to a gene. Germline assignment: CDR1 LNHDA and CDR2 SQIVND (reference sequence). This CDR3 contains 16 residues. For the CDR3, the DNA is TGTGCCAGTAGTATCCCTGGACAGGGGAGCACCGGGGAGCTGTTTTTT. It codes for CASSIPGQGSTGELFF.

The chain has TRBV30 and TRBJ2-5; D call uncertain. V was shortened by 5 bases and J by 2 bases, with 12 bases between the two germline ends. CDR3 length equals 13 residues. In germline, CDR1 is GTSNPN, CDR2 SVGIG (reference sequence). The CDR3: CAWGRGIQETQYF. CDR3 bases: TGTGCCTGGGGTCGTGGGATACAAGAGACCCAGTACTTC. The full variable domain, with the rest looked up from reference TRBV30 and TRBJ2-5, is SQTIHQWPATLVQPVGSPLSLECTVEGTSNPNLYWYRQAAGRGLQLLFYSVGIGQISSEVPQNLSASRPQDRQFILSSKKLLLSDSGFYLCAWGRGIQETQYFGPGTRLLVL.

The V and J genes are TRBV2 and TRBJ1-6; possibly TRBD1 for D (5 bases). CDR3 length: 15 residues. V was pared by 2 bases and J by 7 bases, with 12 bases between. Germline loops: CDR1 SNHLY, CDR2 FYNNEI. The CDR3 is CASSERGQLNSPLHF. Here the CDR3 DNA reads TGTGCCAGCAGTGAAAGGGGTCAGCTCAATTCACCCCTCCACTTT.

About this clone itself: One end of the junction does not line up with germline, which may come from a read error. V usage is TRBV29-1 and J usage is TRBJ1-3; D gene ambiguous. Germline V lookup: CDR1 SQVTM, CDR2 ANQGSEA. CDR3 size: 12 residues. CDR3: CTVSGSGNTIYF. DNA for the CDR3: TGCACCGTTTCTGGATCTGGAAACACCATATATTTT.

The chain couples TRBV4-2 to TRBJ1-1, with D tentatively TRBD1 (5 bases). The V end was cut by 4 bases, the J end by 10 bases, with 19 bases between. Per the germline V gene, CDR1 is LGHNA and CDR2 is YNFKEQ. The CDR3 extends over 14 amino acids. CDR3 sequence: CASSPTTGEIGAFF. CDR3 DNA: TGTGCCAGCAGCCCCACTACGGGGGAGATAGGAGCTTTCTTT.

CDR3: CASLGLNQETQYF. CDR3 nucleotide sequence: TGTGCCAGCTTAGGGCTGAACCAAGAGACCCAGTACTTC. J is TRBJ2-5 and V is TRBV6-5; no definite D call. Germline assignment: CDR1 MNHEY and CDR2 SVGAGI. There are 13 residues in the CDR3. V gave up 8 bases and J gave up 0 bases, with 10 bases separating them.

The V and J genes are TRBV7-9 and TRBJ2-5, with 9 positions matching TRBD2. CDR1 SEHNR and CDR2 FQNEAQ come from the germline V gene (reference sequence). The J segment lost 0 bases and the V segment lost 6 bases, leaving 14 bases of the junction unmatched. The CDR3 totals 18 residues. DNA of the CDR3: TGTGCCAGCAGATCCATCCCCCCCCTAGCGGGGCACCAAGAGACCCAGTACTTC. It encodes CASRSIPPLAGHQETQYF.

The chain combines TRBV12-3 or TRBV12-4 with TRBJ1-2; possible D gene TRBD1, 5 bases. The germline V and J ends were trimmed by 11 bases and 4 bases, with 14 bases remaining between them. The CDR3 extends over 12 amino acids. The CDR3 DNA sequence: TGTGCCGCCGCGGGGGACGGCTATGGCTACACCTTC. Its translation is CAAAGDGYGYTF.

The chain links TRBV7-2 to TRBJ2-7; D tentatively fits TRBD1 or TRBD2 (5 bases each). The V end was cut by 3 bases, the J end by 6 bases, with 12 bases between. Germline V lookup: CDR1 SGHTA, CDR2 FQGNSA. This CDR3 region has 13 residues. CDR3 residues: CASSFGGTPEQYF. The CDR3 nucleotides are TGTGCCAGCAGCTTTGGGGGAACCCCCGAGCAGTACTTC.